This is a list of T cell receptor beta chains from one sample in a study of blood T cell repertoires in COVID-19. Libraries were prepared by immunoSEQ multiplex PCR; TCRdb keeps only in-frame clonotypes and omits some of them. The repertoire holds 150,000 to 200,000 clones, with approximately 95% as singletons. The sample taken for sequencing was peripheral blood. All receptors derive from a woman in her sixties with COVID-19, enrolled during active disease. CDR3s include the opening cysteine and the closing phenylalanine or tryptophan. D genes are given only for firm matches. Where a row states a size, it is once, few, many or the class of an expanded clone; other rows omit it.

V gene	clone size	J gene	D gene	CDR3 protein	CDR3 DNA
TRBV9	-	TRBJ1-2	TRBD1	CASSVDRDHGYTF	TGTGCCAGCAGCGTTGACAGGGACCATGGCTACACCTTC
TRBV4-3	once	TRBJ2-1	TRBD2	CASSQEGGLAGGNEQFF	TGCGCCAGCAGCCAAGAGGGAGGACTAGCGGGGGGGAATGAGCAGTTCTTC
TRBV3-1/TRBV3-2	-	TRBJ2-2	TRBD1	CASSPRQGNTGELFF	TGTGCCAGCAGCCCTCGACAGGGGAACACCGGGGAGCTGTTTTTT
TRBV5-6	-	TRBJ2-5	TRBD2	CASSIGLAGIQETQYF	TGTGCCAGCAGCATCGGACTAGCGGGGATCCAAGAGACCCAGTACTTC
TRBV4-2	-	TRBJ1-2	-	CASSQDLGLDRYGYTF	TGTGCCAGCAGCCAAGATCTAGGGCTGGACAGATATGGCTACACCTTC
TRBV20-1	once	TRBJ1-2	-	CSASSGTFYGYTF	TGCAGTGCTAGTTCCGGGACATTCTATGGCTACACCTTC
TRBV7-2	-	TRBJ1-3	TRBD1	CASSPGGTGASGNTIYF	TGTGCCAGCAGCCCAGGCGGGACAGGAGCCTCTGGAAACACCATATATTTT
TRBV12-3/TRBV12-4	-	TRBJ1-2	-	CASSFLGAYGYTF	TGTGCCAGCAGTTTTCTGGGGGCCTATGGCTACACCTTC
TRBV9	-	TRBJ2-1	TRBD1	CASSDGTGAFRFDEQFF	TGTGCCAGCAGCGACGGGACAGGGGCTTTTCGGTTTGATGAGCAGTTCTTC
TRBV3-1/TRBV3-2	-	TRBJ1-1	TRBD1	CASSPPRTGNTEAFF	TGTGCCAGCAGCCCTCCTCGGACAGGGAACACTGAAGCTTTCTTT
TRBV4-1	-	TRBJ2-7	-	CASSQVGGEQYF	TGCGCCAGCAGCCAAGTAGGCGGCGAGCAGTACTTC
TRBV5-1	-	TRBJ1-6	TRBD1	CASSLRTGLGSPLHF	TGCGCCAGCAGCTTGCGGACAGGGTTGGGCTCACCCCTCCACTTT
TRBV19	-	TRBJ1-3	-	CASSRLGPGNTIYF	TGTGCCAGTAGTAGGTTGGGGCCTGGAAACACCATATATTTT
TRBV7-2	-	TRBJ1-6	-	CASSFSPGRLGSPLHF	TGTGCCAGCAGCTTTAGCCCCGGCCGGTTGGGTTCACCCCTCCACTTT
TRBV4-2	-	TRBJ1-3	TRBD1	CASTGQGAGNTIYF	TGTGCCAGCACCGGACAGGGGGCTGGAAACACCATATATTTT
TRBV4-3	-	TRBJ2-7	TRBD1	CASSPRTGSYEQYF	TGCGCCAGCAGCCCCCGGACAGGCTCCTACGAGCAGTACTTC
TRBV7-3	-	TRBJ1-6	-	CASSSTYDSPLHF	TGTGCCAGCAGCTCGACATACGATTCACCCCTCCACTTT
TRBV9	-	TRBJ2-2	-	CASSLRQALAGELFF	TGTGCCAGCAGCCTCCGACAGGCCTTGGCCGGGGAGCTGTTTTTT
TRBV27	-	TRBJ2-7	TRBD1	CASSSPPGQASYEQYF	TGTGCCAGCAGTTCGCCCCCGGGACAGGCCTCCTACGAGCAGTACTTC
TRBV10-3	-	TRBJ2-7	TRBD2	CAILQPGGVEQYF	TGTGCCATCTTGCAACCGGGGGGGGTCGAGCAGTACTTC
TRBV12-3/TRBV12-4	-	TRBJ1-1	TRBD1	CATQDRTEAFF	TGTGCCACCCAGGACAGGACTGAAGCTTTCTTT
TRBV3-1/TRBV3-2	-	TRBJ2-1	-	CASSQARNEQFF	TGTGCCAGCAGCCAAGCACGGAATGAGCAGTTCTTC
TRBV6-5	-	TRBJ1-1	TRBD1	CASRVPGQSNEAFF	TGTGCCAGCAGAGTCCCGGGACAGTCCAATGAAGCTTTCTTT
TRBV5-5	-	TRBJ2-2	-	CASSERVNTGELFF	TGTGCCAGCAGCGAGCGGGTTAACACCGGGGAGCTGTTTTTT
TRBV10-3	-	TRBJ1-1	-	CAAKPFDKNTEAFF	TGTGCCGCCAAGCCTTTCGACAAGAACACTGAAGCTTTCTTT
TRBV7-8	-	TRBJ1-5	-	CASSLSSNQPQHF	TGTGCCAGCAGCTTATCGAGCAATCAGCCCCAGCATTTT
TRBV6-5	-	TRBJ1-1	-	CASSYSAFLEAFF	TGTGCCAGCAGTTACAGCGCTTTTCTTGAAGCTTTCTTT
TRBV3-1/TRBV3-2	-	TRBJ1-6	TRBD1	CASVGQANSPLHF	TGTGCCAGCGTCGGACAGGCTAATTCACCCCTCCACTTT
TRBV4-2	-	TRBJ1-2	-	CASSHSGYGPTF	TGTGCCAGCAGCCACTCAGGGTACGGACCCACCTTC
TRBV7-9	-	TRBJ1-3	-	CASSLGTPRSGNTIYF	TGTGCCAGCAGCTTAGGGACACCTCGCTCTGGAAACACCATATATTTT
TRBV9	-	TRBJ1-1	-	CASSVAGETEAFF	TGTGCCAGCAGCGTAGCCGGGGAAACTGAAGCTTTCTTT
TRBV27	-	TRBJ2-7	TRBD2	CASSLQRGLEQYF	TGTGCCAGCAGTTTACAGCGGGGTTTAGAGCAGTACTTC
TRBV4-2	-	TRBJ2-1	TRBD1	CASSQETGPQFF	TGTGCCAGCAGCCAAGAGACAGGGCCGCAGTTCTTC
TRBV2	-	TRBJ1-2	-	CASASSDYTF	TGTGCCAGCGCGAGTTCCGACTACACCTTC
TRBV9	-	TRBJ2-6	-	CASSHGGSGANVLTF	TGTGCCAGCAGCCACGGGGGATCTGGGGCCAACGTCCTGACTTTC
TRBV18	-	TRBJ1-1	-	CASSPAPGGAQFEAFF	TGTGCCAGCTCACCAGCCCCGGGGGGGGCCCAATTTGAAGCTTTCTTT
TRBV27	many	TRBJ2-1	TRBD2	CASSLRGLAGAPSYNEQFF	TGTGCCAGCAGTTTAAGAGGACTAGCGGGGGCACCCTCCTACAATGAGCAGTTCTTC
TRBV11-2	-	TRBJ1-2	-	CASSDSANYGYTF	TGTGCCAGCAGCGACAGCGCTAACTATGGCTACACCTTC
TRBV6-2/TRBV6-3	-	TRBJ1-2	-	CASSQTTGPNYGYTF	TGTGCCAGCAGTCAAACGACAGGTCCCAACTATGGCTACACCTTC
TRBV18	-	TRBJ1-1	TRBD1	CASSPTGEPEAFF	TGTGCCAGCTCACCGACAGGGGAACCTGAAGCTTTCTTT
TRBV7-8	-	TRBJ1-2	TRBD1	CASSQNRQGTYGYTF	TGTGCCAGCAGCCAGAACCGACAGGGGACGTATGGCTACACCTTC
TRBV6-5	-	TRBJ2-7	-	CASSYTQGGYEQYF	TGTGCCAGCAGTTACACCCAAGGAGGCTACGAGCAGTACTTC
TRBV10-3	-	TRBJ1-2	-	CAISQRDSGLGNYGYTF	TGTGCCATCAGCCAACGGGACTCAGGGCTTGGGAACTATGGCTACACCTTC
TRBV4-3	once	TRBJ2-2	TRBD2	CASSQGLASNTGELFF	TGCGCCAGCAGCCAAGGACTAGCGTCGAACACCGGGGAGCTGTTTTTT
TRBV27	few	TRBJ1-1	TRBD1	CASNRQGPNTEAFF	TGTGCCAGCAACCGACAGGGGCCTAACACTGAAGCTTTCTTT
TRBV20-1	-	TRBJ1-3	-	CSASSGSGNTIYF	TGCAGTGCTAGTAGCGGCAGCGGGAACACCATATATTTT
TRBV15	-	TRBJ1-2	-	CATSANRVAGYTF	TGTGCCACCAGCGCCAACAGGGTCGCTGGCTACACCTTC
TRBV4-2	-	TRBJ2-7	TRBD2	CASSQDVRTSGMSSYEQYF	TGTGCCAGCAGCCAAGATGTCCGGACTAGCGGGATGAGCTCCTACGAGCAGTACTTC